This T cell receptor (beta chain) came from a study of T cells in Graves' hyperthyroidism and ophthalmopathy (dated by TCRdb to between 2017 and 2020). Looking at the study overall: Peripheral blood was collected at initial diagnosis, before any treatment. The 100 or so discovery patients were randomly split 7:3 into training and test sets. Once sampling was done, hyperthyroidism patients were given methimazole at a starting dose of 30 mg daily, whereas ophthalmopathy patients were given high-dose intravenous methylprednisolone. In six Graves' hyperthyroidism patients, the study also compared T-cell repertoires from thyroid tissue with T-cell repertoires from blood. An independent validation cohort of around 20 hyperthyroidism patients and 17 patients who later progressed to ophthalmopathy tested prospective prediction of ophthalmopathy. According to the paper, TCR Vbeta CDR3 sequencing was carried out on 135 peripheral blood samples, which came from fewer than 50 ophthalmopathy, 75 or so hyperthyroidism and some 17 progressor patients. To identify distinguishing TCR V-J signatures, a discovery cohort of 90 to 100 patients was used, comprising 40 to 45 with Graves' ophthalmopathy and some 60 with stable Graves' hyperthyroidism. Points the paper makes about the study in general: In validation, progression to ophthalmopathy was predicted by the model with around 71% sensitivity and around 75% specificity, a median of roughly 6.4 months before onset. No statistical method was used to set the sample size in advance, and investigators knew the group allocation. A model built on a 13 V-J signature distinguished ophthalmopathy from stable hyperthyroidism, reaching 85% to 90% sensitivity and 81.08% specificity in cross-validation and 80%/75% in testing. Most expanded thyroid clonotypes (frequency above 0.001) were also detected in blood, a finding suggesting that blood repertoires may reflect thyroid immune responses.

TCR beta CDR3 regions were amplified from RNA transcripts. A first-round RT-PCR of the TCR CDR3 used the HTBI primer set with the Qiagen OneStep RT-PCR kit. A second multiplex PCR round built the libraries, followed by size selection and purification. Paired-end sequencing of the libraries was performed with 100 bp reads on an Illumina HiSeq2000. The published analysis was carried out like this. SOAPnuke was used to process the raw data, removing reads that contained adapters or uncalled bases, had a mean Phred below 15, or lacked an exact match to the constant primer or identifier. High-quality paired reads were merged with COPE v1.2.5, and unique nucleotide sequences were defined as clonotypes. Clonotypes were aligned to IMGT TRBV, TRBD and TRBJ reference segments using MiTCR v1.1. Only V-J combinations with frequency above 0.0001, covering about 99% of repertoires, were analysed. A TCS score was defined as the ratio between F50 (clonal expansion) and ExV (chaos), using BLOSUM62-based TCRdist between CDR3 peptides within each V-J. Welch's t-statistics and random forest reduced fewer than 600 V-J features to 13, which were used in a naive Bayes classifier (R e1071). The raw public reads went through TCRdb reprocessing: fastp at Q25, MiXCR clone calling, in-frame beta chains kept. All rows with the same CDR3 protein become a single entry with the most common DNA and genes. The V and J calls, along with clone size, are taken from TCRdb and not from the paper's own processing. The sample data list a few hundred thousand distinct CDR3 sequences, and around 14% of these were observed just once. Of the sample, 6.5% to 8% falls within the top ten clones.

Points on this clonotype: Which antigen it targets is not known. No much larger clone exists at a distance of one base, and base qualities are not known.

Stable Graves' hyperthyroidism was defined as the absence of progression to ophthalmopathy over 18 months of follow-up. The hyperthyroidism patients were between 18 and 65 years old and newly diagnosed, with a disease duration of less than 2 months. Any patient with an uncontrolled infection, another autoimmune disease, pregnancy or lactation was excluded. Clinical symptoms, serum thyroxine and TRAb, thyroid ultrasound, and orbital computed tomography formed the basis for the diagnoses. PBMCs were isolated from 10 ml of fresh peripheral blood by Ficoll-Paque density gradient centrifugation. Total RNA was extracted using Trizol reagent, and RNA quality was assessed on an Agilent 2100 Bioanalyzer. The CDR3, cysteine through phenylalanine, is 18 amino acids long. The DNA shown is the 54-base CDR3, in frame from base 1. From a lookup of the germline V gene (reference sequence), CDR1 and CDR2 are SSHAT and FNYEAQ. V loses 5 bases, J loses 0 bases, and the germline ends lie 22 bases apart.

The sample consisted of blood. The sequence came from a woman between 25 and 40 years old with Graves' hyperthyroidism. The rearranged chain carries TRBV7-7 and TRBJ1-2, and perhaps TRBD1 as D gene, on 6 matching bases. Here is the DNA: TGTGCCAGCAGCCGATATGCTATCGGGGGGGCGTCTAACTATGGCTACACCTTC. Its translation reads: CASSRYAIGGASNYGYTF.